What follows are 27 T cell receptor beta chains derived from one specimen sequenced in a study of Ad26.COV2.S vaccination and SARS-CoV-2 variants. Measured with immunoSEQ multiplex PCR; TCRdb has only the in-frame clones, and not every one. The sample shows about 400,000 clones, around 92% of them seen only once. Treatment: some 20 received Ad26.COV2.S at low or high dose, single or two shots; about 5 received placebo; per-sample allocation not given. Sample collection was performed on day 63 after the first vaccine or placebo injection. Source: peripheral blood, taken in a trial of Ad26.COV2.S vaccine versus placebo. All receptors derive from a person between 18 and 65 years old who received the Ad26.COV2.S COVID-19 vaccine or a placebo.

This clone appeared a single time. The chain employs TRBV3-1 (or the pseudogene TRBV3-2) and TRBJ2-7; 14 nucleotides agree with TRBD2. Germline V CDR1 and CDR2: LGHDT, YNNKEL (reference sequence). This CDR3 comprises 13 residues. The V gene end was trimmed by 3 bases and the J gene end by 11 bases; junction bases not matched to a gene: 3. This CDR3 reads CASSHGTSGGEYF. CDR3 sequence (DNA): TGTGCCAGCAGCCATGGGACTAGCGGGGGCGAGTACTTC.

In nucleotides, the CDR3 is TGCAGCGTTGCCCGGGGGGGACGGGGCACAGATACGCAGTATTTT. Residues: CSVARGGRGTDTQYF. This chain connects TRBV29-1 to TRBJ2-3, with 8 bases matching TRBD2. The CDR3 covers 15 residues. Per the germline V gene, CDR1 is SQVTM and CDR2 is ANQGSEA. The V segment lost 4 bases and the J segment 1 base; nucleotides outside the gene matches: 7.

This clone has more than one count but fewer than ten. V usage is TRBV10-3 and J usage is TRBJ2-7; no firm D call. In germline, CDR1 is ENHRY, CDR2 SYGVKD. Trimming removed 2 bases at V and 3 bases at J, with 5 bases between. The CDR3 loop spans 12 amino acids. CDR3 DNA sequence: TGTGCCATCAGTGAGGGATACTACGAGCAGTACTTC. Amino acids: CAISEGYYEQYF.

Written as DNA, the CDR3 is TGTGCCAGCAGTGAACGGGGGGCTGGGTACAATGAGCAGTTCTTC. Amino acid sequence: CASSERGAGYNEQFF. This chain connects TRBV6-1 to TRBJ2-1, with D possibly being TRBD2 (7 bases). Germline CDR1 and CDR2: MNHNS and SASEGT. V gave up 2 bases and J gave up 4 bases, with 12 bases separating them. This CDR3 region has 15 residues.

The rearrangement uses TRBV9 and TRBJ1-2, with D unresolved. V was shortened by 0 bases and J by 0 bases, with 15 bases between the two germline ends. CDR3 length: 17 amino acids. Germline CDR1 is SGDLS and CDR2 is YYNGEE. The chain's CDR3 is CASSVVIGILANYGYTF. CDR3 DNA sequence: TGTGCCAGCAGCGTAGTCATCGGGATACTAGCTAACTATGGCTACACCTTC.

The chain employs TRBV6-6 and TRBJ1-1; D call uncertain. CDR1 is MNHNY and CDR2 is SVGAGI in the germline V gene (reference sequence). The length of the CDR3 is 14 residues. V lost 5 bases and J 2 bases, leaving 12 bases between the germline ends. The CDR3 loop is CASSPLEGNTEAFF. The CDR3 DNA follows: TGTGCCAGCAGTCCCCTAGAGGGTAACACTGAAGCTTTCTTT.

The chain is built from TRBV6-1 and TRBJ1-2, with 9 bases matching TRBD1. The J segment lost 4 bases and the V segment lost 3 bases, leaving 3 bases of the junction unmatched. Germline V CDR1 and CDR2: MNHNS, SASEGT. The CDR3 runs to 14 residues. The CDR3 region is CASSERDRAYGYTF. CDR3 nucleotides: TGTGCCAGCAGTGAGAGGGACAGGGCCTATGGCTACACCTTC.

The V gene is TRBV18, the J gene TRBJ2-3, with 7 bases fitting TRBD2. J was trimmed by 2 bases and V by 0 bases; bases with no gene match: 5. Germline V CDR1 and CDR2: KGHSH, LQKENI. The CDR3 totals 16 residues. The CDR3 reads CASSPPGLAVTDTQYF. For the CDR3, the DNA is TGTGCCAGCTCACCACCCGGGCTAGCGGTCACAGATACGCAGTATTTT.

The chain employs TRBV7-9 and TRBJ1-1; 7 bases align to TRBD1. The germline gives CDR1 SEHNR, CDR2 FQNEAQ (reference sequence). The ends lost 5 bases at V and 1 base at J; junction bases unmatched: 7. This CDR3 has 15 residues. CDR3 sequence: CASSPRQGTNTEAFF. DNA of the CDR3: TGTGCCAGCAGCCCACGACAGGGTACGAACACTGAAGCTTTCTTT.

The V and J genes are TRBV19 and TRBJ1-1, with a possible D match to TRBD1 (5 bases). The CDR3 extends over 16 amino acids. Trimming pared 3 bases from V and 6 bases from J, leaving 20 bases between. Germline loops: CDR1 LNHDA, CDR2 SQIVND (reference sequence). The CDR3: CASSIRFVDSVPEAFF. CDR3 in DNA: TGTGCCAGTAGTATCCGCTTTGTAGACAGTGTACCTGAAGCTTTCTTT.

This chain links TRBV30 with TRBJ1-6; 8 bases align to TRBD1. The CDR3 extends over 18 amino acids. The germline gives CDR1 GTSNPN, CDR2 SVGIG (reference sequence). V shed 3 bases and J 0 bases; nucleotides not matched to a gene: 10. This chain's CDR3 is CAWRERDRPSSYNSPLHF. The CDR3 DNA reads as TGTGCCTGGAGGGAAAGGGACAGGCCGAGCTCCTATAATTCACCCCTCCACTTT.

This sequence joins TRBV19 and TRBJ2-7, with 7 bases matching TRBD2. Per the germline V gene, CDR1 is LNHDA and CDR2 is SQIVND (reference sequence). This CDR3 region has 17 residues. Germline trimming cut 5 bases from V and 1 base from J; bases unmatched to any gene: 14. The CDR3 region is CASSWDLVGGGSYEQYF. The CDR3 DNA sequence: TGTGCCAGTAGTTGGGATCTAGTCGGCGGGGGATCCTACGAGCAGTACTTC.

V usage is TRBV18 and J usage is TRBJ1-1; D is uncertain. V gave up 3 bases and J gave up 8 bases, with 10 bases separating them. The CDR3 totals 12 residues. Per germline, CDR1 KGHSH and CDR2 LQKENI. CDR3: CASSPRTDEAFF. The CDR3, as DNA: TGTGCCAGCTCACCGCGAACAGACGAAGCTTTCTTT.

For this clone: This sample also contains other DNA sequences that code for the same CDR3. The rearrangement links TRBV27 to TRBJ1-5; tentative D call: TRBD1 (5 bases). V was cut by 2 bases and J by 5 bases, with 10 bases left in between. The CDR3 has 14 residues. Germline V gene lookup returns CDR1 MNHEY and CDR2 SMNVEV (reference sequence). The CDR3 DNA reads TGTGCCAGCAGTTTAAGTGGGGGTCATCAGCCCCAGCATTTT. Translated: CASSLSGGHQPQHF.

The chain recombines TRBV11-2 with TRBJ2-7, with 8 bases that match TRBD2. Trimming cost V 5 bases and J 6 bases; bases outside gene matches: 6. CDR3 length: 13 amino acids. Germline CDR1 is SGHAT and CDR2 is FQNNGV. CDR3 residues: CASSRTGGREQYF. The CDR3 DNA reads as TGTGCCAGCAGCCGAACGGGAGGGCGCGAGCAGTACTTC.

The rearrangement links TRBV2 to TRBJ2-7; 7 bases are shared with TRBD2. From germline, CDR1 is SNHLY and CDR2 FYNNEI. The junction had 3 bases not matched to a gene; V was cut back by 2 bases and J by 2 bases. This CDR3 spans 14 amino acids. CDR3 loop: CASSEPGRAYEQYF. CDR3 nucleotides: TGTGCCAGCAGTGAACCAGGGAGGGCCTACGAGCAGTACTTC.

The rearrangement joins TRBV6-1 to TRBJ2-3, with D tentatively TRBD1 or TRBD2 (5 bases each). Trimming stripped 2 bases from V and 2 bases from J, with 11 bases between. The CDR3 runs to 15 residues. Germline lookup yields CDR1 MNHNS and CDR2 SASEGT. This chain's CDR3 is CASSESGAPTDTQYF. The CDR3 nucleotides read TGTGCCAGCAGTGAATCCGGGGCCCCCACAGATACGCAGTATTTT.

This chain joins TRBV2 and TRBJ1-2, with TRBD1 matching over 7 bases. Germline-derived CDR1 and CDR2 are SNHLY and FYNNEI. Germline trimming cut 4 bases from V and 1 base from J; bases unmatched to any gene: 12. The CDR3 covers 17 residues. The DNA for the CDR3 is TGTGCCAGCAGTGGCCGGGACAGCCGTATACATAACTATGGCTACACCTTC. The encoded protein is CASSGRDSRIHNYGYTF.

The DNA of the CDR3 is TGCGCCAGCAGCTTTACAGAGGCCTACGAGCAGTACTTC. Translation: CASSFTEAYEQYF. This chain connects TRBV5-1 to TRBJ2-7; D is unclear. This CDR3 has 13 amino acids. Trimming shortened V by 2 bases and J by 2 bases, and 8 bases separated the two germline ends. Germline V gene sequence: CDR1 SGHRS, CDR2 YFSETQ.

This clone was picked up a small number of times. V is TRBV7-2 and J is TRBJ1-3; D is unresolved. Trimming cost V 2 bases and J 7 bases, with 3 bases left between them. The CDR3 extends over 11 amino acids. Germline V lookup: CDR1 SGHTA, CDR2 FQGNSA. CDR3 DNA: TGTGCCAGCAGCTTACTTAACACCATATATTTT. Translated, it gives CASSLLNTIYF. Together with reference TRBV7-2 and TRBJ1-3, the CDR3 gives the full variable domain: GAGVSQSPSNKVTEKGKDVELRCDPISGHTALYWYRQSLGQGLEFLIYFQGNSAPDKSGLPSDRFSAERTGGSVSTLTIQRTQQEDSAVYLCASSLLNTIYFGEGSWLTVV.

The chain carries TRBV7-8 and TRBJ1-1, with 9 bases matching TRBD1. The CDR3 contains 15 residues. J gave up 5 bases and V 1 base, and 5 bases lay outside the gene matches. Germline V gives CDR1 SGHVS, CDR2 FQNEAQ. Here the CDR3 DNA reads TGTGCCAGCAGCTTAGACGGGACAGGGATTACTGAAGCTTTCTTT. Translated, it gives CASSLDGTGITEAFF.

The sample holds a few counts of this clone. The CDR3 region is CASSVSGGTSSYNEQFF. The CDR3 DNA reads TGTGCCAGCAGCGTTAGCGGGGGGACTAGCTCCTACAATGAGCAGTTCTTC. This chain joins TRBV9 and TRBJ2-1, with TRBD2 matching over 10 bases. The CDR3 covers 17 residues. Losses at the gene ends were 2 bases for V and 0 bases for J; bases not matched to a gene: 5. The germline gives CDR1 SGDLS, CDR2 YYNGEE. The entire variable domain, with the rest obtained from reference TRBV9 and TRBJ2-1, is as follows: DSGVTQTPKHLITATGQRVTLRCSPRSGDLSVYWYQQSLDQGLQFLIQYYNGEERAKGNILERFSAQQFPDLHSELNLSSLELGDSALYFCASSVSGGTSSYNEQFFGPGTRLTVL.

The rearrangement uses TRBV7-2 and TRBJ2-3; 11 bases are shared with TRBD1. Germline CDR1 and CDR2: SGHTA and FQGNSA. The CDR3 extends over 16 amino acids. J was trimmed by 8 bases and V by 5 bases; bases with no gene match: 12. CDR3 loop: CASSTRRTGGAVTQYF. The CDR3 nucleotides read TGTGCCAGCAGCACCCGGCGGACAGGGGGCGCAGTTACGCAGTATTTT.

Only one count was recorded for this clone. The V gene is TRBV4-3, the J gene TRBJ2-2; perhaps TRBD2 as D (7 bases). This CDR3 has 16 amino acids. Germline values: CDR1 LGHNA, CDR2 YSLEER. Trimming cost V 4 bases and J 5 bases, with 17 bases left between them. The chain's CDR3 is CASSLKRGAGTGELFF. The CDR3 DNA follows: TGCGCCAGCAGCCTAAAACGGGGGGCGGGGACCGGGGAGCTGTTTTTT.

The sample holds a few counts of this clone. The chain recombines TRBV28 with TRBJ1-5; 8 positions match TRBD1. With V trimmed by 4 bases and J by 1 base, 3 bases remained unmatched. Germline lookup yields CDR1 MDHEN and CDR2 SYDVKM. The CDR3 runs 15 residues. The CDR3 here is CASSSTGASNQPQHF. The CDR3 DNA is TGTGCCAGCAGTTCGACAGGGGCAAGCAATCAGCCCCAGCATTTT. Together with reference TRBV28 and TRBJ1-5, the CDR3 gives the full variable domain: DVKVTQSSRYLVKRTGEKVFLECVQDMDHENMFWYRQDPGLGLRLIYFSYDVKMKEKGDIPEGYSVSREKKERFSLILESASTNQTSMYLCASSSTGASNQPQHFGDGTRLSIL.

This sequence joins TRBV30 and TRBJ2-5, with D perhaps TRBD1 or TRBD2 (5 bases each). The V end lost 6 bases, the J end lost 0 bases, and 14 bases lay between the germline ends. The V gene's germline CDR1 is GTSNPN and CDR2 SVGIG (reference sequence). The CDR3 length is 14 residues. The CDR3 region is CACLFWGYQETQYF. CDR3 DNA: TGTGCCTGCCTCTTTTGGGGGTACCAAGAGACCCAGTACTTC. Filled out from reference TRBV30 and TRBJ2-5, the complete variable domain reads SQTIHQWPATLVQPVGSPLSLECTVEGTSNPNLYWYRQAAGRGLQLLFYSVGIGQISSEVPQNLSASRPQDRQFILSSKKLLLSDSGFYLCACLFWGYQETQYFGPGTRLLVL.

The chain couples TRBV7-2 to TRBJ1-5, with D possibly matching TRBD1 (5 bases). The CDR3 sequence is 15 residues long. Trimming took off 1 base at V and 4 bases at J, with 11 bases between the two ends. From germline, CDR1 is SGHTA and CDR2 FQGNSA. For the CDR3, the DNA is TGTGCCAGCAGCTTAGTGGCAGGGAAAAATCAGCCCCAGCATTTT. Its translation is CASSLVAGKNQPQHF.